Listed here are 28 T cell receptor beta chains from one sample, sequenced in a study of blood T cells in healthy people across ages (dated by TCRdb to the mid-2010s). Libraries were constructed by 5' RACE. This sample was sequenced with an Illumina HiSeq 2500. The second PCR ran for roughly 7 to 12 cycles and used a J-beta primer mix along with a sample-barcoded 5' primer. TCRdb cleaned the public reads at Q25 with fastp, built clones with MiXCR and kept in-frame beta chains. Each CDR3 protein gets just one entry, which takes the most common genes and DNA from the rows behind it. Counted in this sample were some 1.7 million distinct CDR3 sequences; roughly 28% of them appeared once. Of the sample, 7.7% falls within the top ten clones. Specimen: blood. These receptors originate from a woman aged 30 to 39 in good health.

The chain uses TRBV4-1 and TRBJ2-1; 10 bases align to TRBD1. The CDR3 spans 14 residues. The V and J ends lost 1 base and 9 bases, in that order; junction bases with no gene match: 3. Germline V CDR1 and CDR2: MGHRA, YSYEKL. This chain's CDR3 is CASSQGDRGFEQFF. The CDR3 region has the DNA TGCGCCAGCAGCCAAGGGGACAGGGGATTTGAGCAGTTCTTC.

V gene TRBV6-5 combines with J gene TRBJ2-1; 7 nucleotides align to TRBD1. With 2 bases clipped from V and 7 bases from J, the junction kept 2 bases outside the gene matches. There are 13 residues in the CDR3. Germline V CDR1 and CDR2: MNHEY, SVGAGI. CDR3 coding DNA: TGTGCCAGCAGTTACGACAGGGAAAATGAGCAGTTCTTC. It is translated as CASSYDRENEQFF.

The chain has TRBV7-9 and TRBJ2-1, with D possibly called TRBD1 or TRBD2 (5 bases each). Germline V gene data show CDR1 as SEHNR and CDR2 as FQNEAQ (reference sequence). V lost 2 bases and J 7 bases, leaving 15 bases between the germline ends. The CDR3 is 15 residues long. The CDR3 coding sequence is TGTGCCAGCAGCTTATCCGGGACCAAAGGAAATGAGCAGTTCTTC. Its translation is CASSLSGTKGNEQFF. Full variable domain (remainder filled in from reference TRBV7-9 and TRBJ2-1): DTGVSQNPRHKITKRGQNVTFRCDPISEHNRLYWYRQTLGQGPEFLTYFQNEAQLEKSRLLSDRFSAERPKGSFSTLEIQRTEQGDSAMYLCASSLSGTKGNEQFFGPGTRLTVL.

In this sample, this clonotype turned up a few times. This chain links TRBV27 with TRBJ1-1; 9 nucleotides line up with TRBD1. Looked up from germline, CDR1 is MNHEY and CDR2 is SMNVEV (reference sequence). V lost 0 bases, J lost 5 bases, and 4 bases stayed unmatched. This CDR3 has 15 residues. The CDR3 DNA reads as TGTGCCAGCAGTTTATCGAAGACAGGGGGGACTGAAGCTTTCTTT. Residues: CASSLSKTGGTEAFF.

The V gene is TRBV28, the J gene TRBJ2-6, with 9 bases fitting TRBD1. The germline V gene encodes CDR1 MDHEN and CDR2 SYDVKM. The CDR3 covers 17 residues. Losses at the gene ends were 6 bases for V and 4 bases for J; bases not matched to a gene: 10. CDR3 residues: CASRTGGDSVGANVLTF. CDR3 sequence (DNA): TGTGCCAGCAGGACAGGGGGAGATTCGGTCGGGGCCAACGTCCTGACTTTC.

Concerning this clonotype itself: A single base separates this from a much larger clone, so it may be a read error. This sequence joins TRBV7-2 and TRBJ1-5, with 7 bases identical to TRBD1. This CDR3 spans 16 amino acids. Germline loops: CDR1 SGHTA, CDR2 FQGNSA. V lost 2 bases, J lost 7 bases, and 11 bases stayed unmatched. Here the CDR3 reads CASSLLGGTARQPQHF. The DNA of the CDR3 is TGTGCCAGCAGCTTACTCGGGGGGACAGCTAGACAGCCCCAGCATTTT.

This clonotype has just a few counts. This could be a read error, since a much larger clone is one nucleotide away. This chain connects TRBV20-1 to TRBJ2-1, with 7 bases fitting TRBD1. In germline, CDR1 is DFQATT, CDR2 SNEGSKA (reference sequence). This CDR3 has 15 amino acids. V lost 6 bases, J lost 10 bases, and 18 bases stayed unmatched. DNA of the CDR3: TGCAGTGCCTTTCCTCCGGGACAGATTACCTACGAGCAGTTCTTC. Protein sequence: CSAFPPGQITYEQFF.

Regarding this clonotype: A much larger clone sits a single nucleotide away, making a read error possible. V usage is TRBV10-1 and J usage is TRBJ2-1; D unresolved. The V end lost 6 bases, the J end lost 10 bases, and 19 bases lay between the germline ends. CDR3 length: 14 residues. Germline CDR1 reads WNHNN; CDR2 reads SYGVQD (reference sequence). The CDR3 region is CASSKDPSSYEQFF. The DNA for the CDR3 is TGCGCCAGCAGCAAAGACCCGAGCTCCTACGAGCAGTTCTTC.

A word on this clonotype: This could be a read error, since a much larger clone is one nucleotide away. V usage is TRBV12-3 or TRBV12-4 and J usage is TRBJ2-1, with D perhaps matching TRBD1 or TRBD2 (6 bases each). The germline V and J ends were trimmed by 4 bases and 6 bases, with 16 bases remaining between them. The CDR3 is 15 amino acids. The CDR3 loop reads CASSWGAGLLNEQFF. The CDR3 region has the DNA TGTGCCAGCAGTTGGGGGGCCGGACTTCTCAATGAGCAGTTCTTC.

The genes are TRBV30 and TRBJ2-1; tentative D call: TRBD2 (5 bases). Per germline, CDR1 GTSNPN and CDR2 SVGIG (reference sequence). The CDR3 contains 15 residues. Trimming took off 2 bases at V and 7 bases at J, with 18 bases between the two ends. CDR3 protein: CAWSPRAVVGNEQFF. CDR3 DNA sequence: TGTGCCTGGAGTCCCCGAGCGGTAGTTGGAAATGAGCAGTTCTTC.

This clonotype was detected a few times. This chain joins TRBV5-4 and TRBJ2-1, with a possible D match to TRBD2 (6 bases). The CDR3 sequence is 15 residues long. V lost 7 bases and J lost 4, with 18 bases in between. Germline V lookup: CDR1 SGHNT, CDR2 YYREEE (reference sequence). CDR3 sequence reads: CASARSGGQYNEQFF. Written as DNA, the CDR3 is TGTGCCAGCGCCCGGTCCGGGGGTCAGTACAATGAGCAGTTCTTC.

This clonotype has only a few counts. The chain carries TRBV20-1 and TRBJ2-3, with a tentative D call TRBD1 (5 bases). Trimming stripped 0 bases from V and 4 bases from J, with 14 bases between. The CDR3 spans 15 residues. CDR1 and CDR2 (germline): DFQATT, SNEGSKA (reference sequence). CDR3 DNA sequence: TGCAGTGCTAGAGATACAGGACCCTCCGCAGATACGCAGTATTTT. Translation: CSARDTGPSADTQYF.

This clonotype has more than one count but fewer than ten. The junction does not match germline at one end; this may be a read error. The CDR3: CASTAGETQYF. The CDR3 nucleotides read TGTGCCAGCACCGCAGGGGAGACCCAGTACTTC. J is TRBJ2-5 and V is TRBV10-2; a weak D match, TRBD1 (5 bases). The CDR3 length is 11 residues. Germline CDR1 is WSHSY and CDR2 is SAAADI.

The chain has TRBV3-1 and TRBJ2-3; D gene unclear. The CDR3 runs 13 residues. Trimming cost V 5 bases and J 11 bases, with 17 bases left between them. Germline CDR1 reads LGHDT; CDR2 reads YNNKEL (reference sequence). CDR3 bases: TGTGCCAGCAGCGGAACCGGGCCGCTTGTGCAGTATTTT. It specifies CASSGTGPLVQYF.

This clonotype appeared a few times. The chain joins TRBV7-2 to TRBJ2-4; tentatively, D is TRBD2 (5 bases). The CDR3 is 16 amino acids. Germline assignment: CDR1 SGHTA and CDR2 FQGNSA. V lost 8 bases and J 1 base, leaving 18 bases between the germline ends. The CDR3 coding sequence is TGTGCCAGCGGCTCGGAGGTGGCGCGGGCCAAAAACATTCAGTACTTC. Protein product: CASGSEVARAKNIQYF. Using reference TRBV7-2 and TRBJ2-4 for the parts outside the CDR3, the full variable domain is GAGVSQSPSNKVTEKGKDVELRCDPISGHTALYWYRQSLGQGLEFLIYFQGNSAPDKSGLPSDRFSAERTGGSVSTLTIQRTQQEDSAVYLCASGSEVARAKNIQYFGAGTRLSVL.

The table lists this clonotype with a count of one. Sequence at one end of the junction differs from germline and may be a read error. This rearrangement joins TRBV7-8 to TRBJ2-2; 12 positions match TRBD2. This CDR3 contains 18 residues. Germline CDR1 SGHVS, CDR2 FQNEAQ. The CDR3 region has the DNA TGTGCCAGCAGCCCCCCGGGACTAGCGGGCACGAACACCGGGGAGCGGTTTTTT. As protein: CASSPPGLAGTNTGERFF.

The chain joins TRBV7-7 to TRBJ2-5; 10 positions agree with TRBD2. The J segment lost 4 bases and the V segment lost 4 bases, leaving 6 bases of the junction unmatched. The length of the CDR3 is 15 residues. The germline CDR1 and CDR2 sequences are SSHAT and FNYEAQ (reference sequence). In nucleotides, the CDR3 is TGTGCCAGCAGCTCGGATAGCGGGGGGTTAGAGACCCAGTACTTC. Its translation is CASSSDSGGLETQYF.

This clonotype was found a few times. Sequence at one end of the junction differs from germline and may be a read error. This rearrangement joins TRBV10-3 to TRBJ2-2; D is perhaps TRBD2 (6 bases). Germline values: CDR1 ENHRY, CDR2 SYGVKD. The CDR3 consists of 14 residues. This CDR3 reads CATSERETTGELFF. In DNA, the CDR3 is TGTGCCACCAGTGAACGGGAGACCACCGGGGAGCTGTTTTTT.

This clonotype was detected a few times. The gene calls are TRBV15 and TRBJ2-4; 10 nucleotides line up with TRBD2. With 1 base clipped from V and 3 bases from J, the junction kept 6 bases outside the gene matches. Germline V lookup: CDR1 LNHNV, CDR2 YYDKDF (reference sequence). The CDR3 is 17 residues long. The CDR3 DNA reads TGTGCCACCAGCAGAGGTAGCGGGGGGTCTGGCAAAAACATTCAGTACTTC. It yields the protein CATSRGSGGSGKNIQYF. Full variable domain (remainder filled in from reference TRBV15 and TRBJ2-4): DAMVIQNPRYQVTQFGKPVTLSCSQTLNHNVMYWYQQKSSQAPKLLFHYYDKDFNNEADTPDNFQSRRPNTSFCFLDIRSPGLGDTAMYLCATSRGSGGSGKNIQYFGAGTRLSVL.

This clonotype was counted between two and nine times. The CDR3 here is CASSSGREREGGEQFF. The DNA of the CDR3 is TGTGCCAGCAGTTCCGGTCGGGAGCGGGAGGGCGGTGAGCAGTTCTTC. This chain uses TRBV6-6 with TRBJ2-1; TRBD2 matches 10 bases. This CDR3 region has 16 residues. Trimming cost V 4 bases and J 9 bases; bases outside gene matches: 12. Germline values: CDR1 MNHNY, CDR2 SVGAGI (reference sequence).

This rearrangement joins TRBV2 to TRBJ2-5; D gene uncertain. From germline, CDR1 is SNHLY and CDR2 FYNNEI. Trimming took 7 bases from V and 5 from J, leaving 8 bases between them. This CDR3 spans 11 amino acids. CDR3 sequence: CASTRWETQYF. The CDR3 DNA reads as TGTGCCAGCACCAGATGGGAGACCCAGTACTTC.

This clonotype came up many times. The gene calls are TRBV7-9 and TRBJ2-6; D unresolved. This CDR3 comprises 19 residues. Germline V lookup: CDR1 SEHNR, CDR2 FQNEAQ (reference sequence). The ends were cut back, 1 base at V and 0 bases at J, with 16 bases in the middle. The CDR3 spells CASSLVVSGPLSGANVLTF. The CDR3 nucleotides read TGTGCCAGCAGCTTAGTAGTATCAGGTCCACTCTCTGGGGCCAACGTCCTGACTTTC. Full variable domain (outside the CDR3, taken from reference TRBV7-9 and TRBJ2-6): DTGVSQNPRHKITKRGQNVTFRCDPISEHNRLYWYRQTLGQGPEFLTYFQNEAQLEKSRLLSDRFSAERPKGSFSTLEIQRTEQGDSAMYLCASSLVVSGPLSGANVLTFGAGSRLTVL.

There are a few counts of this clonotype. V usage is TRBV7-3 and J usage is TRBJ2-1; TRBD2 is a possible D gene (6 bases). Trimming cost V 0 bases and J 5 bases, with 23 bases left between them. Germline CDR1 and CDR2: SGHTA and FQGTGA. CDR3 length: 19 amino acids. The CDR3 bases are TGTGCCAGCAGCTTAACGGGTGCTGCTATCGGGGGTGTTGACAATGAGCAGTTCTTC. Translating it yields CASSLTGAAIGGVDNEQFF.

The chain is built from TRBV6-2 or TRBV6-3 and TRBJ1-1, with 7 bases aligning to TRBD1. The ends lost 2 bases at V and 4 bases at J; junction bases unmatched: 4. Germline values: CDR1 MNHEY, CDR2 SVGEGT. This CDR3 spans 14 amino acids. The CDR3 DNA is TGTGCCAGCAGTTACGGGACAGTACGCACTGAAGCTTTCTTT. The encoded protein is CASSYGTVRTEAFF.

This clonotype was recorded a few times. Given a much more abundant clone one base away, this may be a read error. The CDR3 DNA reads as TGTGCCAGCAGCCGGACAGGGGAAGATACGCAGTATTTT. This sequence encodes CASSRTGEDTQYF. The V gene is TRBV9, the J gene TRBJ2-3, with 9 bases lining up with TRBD1. Germline V gene lookup returns CDR1 SGDLS and CDR2 YYNGEE. Unmatched junction bases numbered 2, after V lost 4 bases and J lost 5 bases. The CDR3 totals 13 residues.

V gene TRBV10-3 combines with J gene TRBJ1-1, with D uncertain. Trimming shortened V by 3 bases and J by 3 bases, and 20 bases separated the two germline ends. The CDR3 is 17 amino acids. The germline V gene encodes CDR1 ENHRY and CDR2 SYGVKD. The CDR3 DNA is TGTGCCATCAGTGACGGTCTAGGCAGAGGCCCTTACACTGAAGCTTTCTTT. It yields the protein CAISDGLGRGPYTEAFF.

The chain carries TRBV15 and TRBJ2-5; D is perhaps TRBD2 (5 bases). The V gene lost 3 bases and the J gene lost 6 bases, with 17 bases spanning the gap. There are 15 residues in the CDR3. Germline V lookup: CDR1 LNHNV, CDR2 YYDKDF (reference sequence). CDR3 residues: CATSSGSGGSQTQYF. In DNA form, the CDR3 reads TGTGCCACCAGCAGTGGGTCGGGTGGGAGTCAGACCCAGTACTTC. Together with reference TRBV15 and TRBJ2-5, the CDR3 gives the full variable domain: DAMVIQNPRYQVTQFGKPVTLSCSQTLNHNVMYWYQQKSSQAPKLLFHYYDKDFNNEADTPDNFQSRRPNTSFCFLDIRSPGLGDTAMYLCATSSGSGGSQTQYFGPGTRLLVL.

This clonotype appeared a few times. This chain uses TRBV7-7 with TRBJ2-5, with 9 bases identical to TRBD2. The CDR3 is 17 residues long. Germline V gives CDR1 SSHAT, CDR2 FNYEAQ (reference sequence). With 5 bases clipped from V and 2 bases from J, the junction kept 12 bases outside the gene matches. CDR3 residues: CASSLVLAGDPQETQYF. The CDR3 nucleotides are TGTGCCAGCAGCCTCGTTTTAGCGGGGGATCCGCAAGAGACCCAGTACTTC.